The 14 T cell receptor beta chains below all came from one sample that was sequenced in a study of blood T cells in healthy people across ages. Then a second PCR, running about 6 to 12 cycles, was carried out with a sample-barcoded 5' primer and a J-beta primer mix. TCRdb called the 5' RACE reads again in MiXCR, with one record for every CDR3 protein. The data hold some 1.4 million distinct CDR3 sequences, with 42% observed a single time. Input material: blood. These receptor sequences come from a woman between 18 and 29 years old in good health.

The chain couples TRBV3-1 to TRBJ2-4; the D is unclear. The J call may be in error: the DNA end matches TRBJ2-5 better. The germline V gene has CDR1 LGHDT and CDR2 YNNKEL (reference sequence). This CDR3 contains 15 residues. As DNA, the CDR3 is TGTGCCAGCAGCCAAGTGTTCCTTCAAGGGGAGACCCAGTACTTC. This translates into CASSQVFLQGETQYF.

The chain uses TRBV27 and TRBJ1-4; D unresolved. This CDR3 is built from 14 residues. V was cut by 5 bases and J by 1 base, with 8 bases left in between. The germline V gene has CDR1 MNHEY and CDR2 SMNVEV (reference sequence). The CDR3 sequence is CASSPRGTNEKLFF. The DNA for the CDR3 is TGTGCCAGCAGTCCCCGTGGAACTAATGAAAAACTGTTTTTT.

This chain links TRBV29-1 with TRBJ1-2, with D possibly being TRBD1 (5 bases). CDR3 length: 14 amino acids. V was clipped by 5 bases and J by 0 bases, with 13 bases between them. Germline-derived CDR1 and CDR2 are SQVTM and ANQGSEA. The CDR3 loop reads CSVNVGGSNYGYTF. Here the CDR3 DNA reads TGCAGCGTTAATGTCGGGGGTTCTAACTATGGCTACACCTTC. Using reference TRBV29-1 and TRBJ1-2 for the parts outside the CDR3, the full variable domain is SAVISQKPSRDICQRGTSLTIQCQVDSQVTMMFWYRQQPGQSLTLIATANQGSEATYESGFVIDKFPISRPNLTFSTLTVSNMSPEDSSIYLCSVNVGGSNYGYTFGSGTRLTVV.

This clonotype occurred a few times. This chain connects TRBV7-2 to TRBJ1-2; perhaps TRBD1 as D (5 bases). Germline CDR1 reads SGHTA; CDR2 reads FQGNSA. This CDR3 region has 13 residues. V lost 5 bases, J lost 4 bases, and 11 bases lay in between. CDR3 bases: TGTGCCAGCAGCGTTGACAGCTCCTATGGCTACACCTTC. Encoded protein: CASSVDSSYGYTF. Drawing the rest from reference TRBV7-2 and TRBJ1-2, the complete variable domain is GAGVSQSPSNKVTEKGKDVELRCDPISGHTALYWYRQSLGQGLEFLIYFQGNSAPDKSGLPSDRFSAERTGGSVSTLTIQRTQQEDSAVYLCASSVDSSYGYTFGSGTRLTVV.

This clonotype has only a few counts. The chain links TRBV12-3 or TRBV12-4 to TRBJ2-5; 8 bases are a match to TRBD2. The J segment lost 4 bases and the V segment lost 6 bases, leaving 10 bases of the junction unmatched. CDR3 length: 15 residues. The CDR3 region has the DNA TGTGCCAGCAGCCCGCGCAGAGCGGGAGTAGAGACCCAGTACTTC. It encodes CASSPRRAGVETQYF.

The CDR3 sequence is CSAREDGIGGYTF. The CDR3 coding sequence is TGCAGTGCTAGGGAAGACGGGATAGGGGGCTACACCTTC. The chain couples TRBV20-1 to TRBJ1-2, with D hard to call. Trimming removed 3 bases from V and 8 bases from J, with 16 bases in between. The germline gives CDR1 DFQATT, CDR2 SNEGSKA (reference sequence). The length of the CDR3 is 13 residues.

This chain links TRBV12-5 with TRBJ2-7; D possibly corresponds to TRBD2 (5 bases). This CDR3 is built from 14 residues. Trimming took 3 bases from V and 1 from J, leaving 10 bases between them. Germline assignment: CDR1 LGHNT and CDR2 FRNRAP. The CDR3, as DNA: TGTGCTAGTGGTTTACGGGGAAGTTCCTACGAGCAGTACTTC. Translating gives CASGLRGSSYEQYF.

The table lists this clonotype with a few counts. The J gene is TRBJ2-7, the V gene TRBV5-4, with 8 bases aligning to TRBD2. Germline trimming cut 4 bases from V and 6 bases from J; bases unmatched to any gene: 12. This CDR3 comprises 15 residues. Germline V CDR1 and CDR2: SGHNT, YYREEE (reference sequence). In nucleotides, the CDR3 is TGTGCCAGCAGCCCAACGACTAGCGTGTTAGGCGAGCAGTACTTC. The encoded protein is CASSPTTSVLGEQYF.

V and J are TRBV11-2 and TRBJ2-1, with 8 bases fitting TRBD2. Germline-derived CDR1 and CDR2 are SGHAT and FQNNGV. The CDR3 sequence is 14 residues long. Losses at the gene ends were 11 bases for V and 1 base for J; bases not matched to a gene: 7. As DNA, the CDR3 is TGTGCCTCCACCGGGGGGGCTTCCTACAATGAGCAGTTCTTC. Residues: CASTGGASYNEQFF.

This clonotype has a handful of counts. The chain uses TRBV9 and TRBJ2-7, with 7 bases identical to TRBD1. This CDR3 spans 14 amino acids. V lost 4 bases to trimming and J lost 3 bases; unmatched junction nucleotides: 7. The germline V gene encodes CDR1 SGDLS and CDR2 YYNGEE. CDR3 bases: TGTGCCAGCAGCATCGGACAGGCCTACTACGAGCAGTACTTC. Protein product: CASSIGQAYYEQYF.

The V and J genes are TRBV9 and TRBJ2-3; the D gene is possibly TRBD2 (7 bases). Germline V gene lookup returns CDR1 SGDLS and CDR2 YYNGEE. Deletions cut 0 bases from V and 1 base from J, with 12 bases between. This CDR3 is built from 16 residues. The CDR3 here is CASSVGGGLGTDTQYF. The CDR3 DNA sequence: TGTGCCAGCAGCGTAGGGGGGGGGCTAGGCACAGATACGCAGTATTTT.

This rearrangement joins TRBV6-5 to TRBJ1-2; the D is unclear. This CDR3 comprises 13 residues. Trimming left V 2 bases short and J 4 bases short, with 8 bases between. CDR1 is MNHEY, CDR2 SVGAGI, per germline. The CDR3 region is CASSYGDPYGYTF. CDR3 bases: TGTGCCAGCAGTTACGGGGATCCCTATGGCTACACCTTC.

V and J are TRBV5-1 and TRBJ2-3, with D perhaps TRBD1 (6 bases). CDR1 is SGHRS and CDR2 is YFSETQ in the germline V gene. Deletions cut 6 bases from V and 0 bases from J, with 14 bases between. The CDR3 is 15 residues long. The CDR3: CASTPQGLSTDTQYF. In DNA form, the CDR3 reads TGCGCCAGCACCCCGCAGGGGCTTAGCACAGATACGCAGTATTTT.

The CDR3 DNA sequence: TGCAGCGTTGTTGGGACAGGGGTTCGGGAGCAGTACTTC. Residues: CSVVGTGVREQYF. The gene calls are TRBV29-1 and TRBJ2-7; 10 positions match TRBD1. Germline V gene sequence: CDR1 SQVTM, CDR2 ANQGSEA. J gave up 7 bases and V 4 bases, and 7 bases lay outside the gene matches. The CDR3 contains 13 residues.